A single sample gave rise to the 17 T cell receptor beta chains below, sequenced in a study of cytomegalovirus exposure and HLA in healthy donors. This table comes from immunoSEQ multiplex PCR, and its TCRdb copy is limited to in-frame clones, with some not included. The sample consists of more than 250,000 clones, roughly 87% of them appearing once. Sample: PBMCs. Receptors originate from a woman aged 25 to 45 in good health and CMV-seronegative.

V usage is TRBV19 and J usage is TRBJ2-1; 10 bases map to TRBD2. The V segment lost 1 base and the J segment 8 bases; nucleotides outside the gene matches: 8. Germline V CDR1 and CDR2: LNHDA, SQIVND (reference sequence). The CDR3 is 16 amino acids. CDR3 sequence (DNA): TGTGCCAGTAGTATAGTTGGGTCTAGCGGGAGATATGAGCAGTTCTTC. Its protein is CASSIVGSSGRYEQFF.

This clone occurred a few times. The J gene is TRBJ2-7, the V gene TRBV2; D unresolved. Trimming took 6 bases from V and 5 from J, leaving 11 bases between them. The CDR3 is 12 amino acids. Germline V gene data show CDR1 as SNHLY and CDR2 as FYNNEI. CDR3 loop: CASRLQSDEQYF. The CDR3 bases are TGTGCCAGCAGGTTACAGTCGGACGAGCAGTACTTC.

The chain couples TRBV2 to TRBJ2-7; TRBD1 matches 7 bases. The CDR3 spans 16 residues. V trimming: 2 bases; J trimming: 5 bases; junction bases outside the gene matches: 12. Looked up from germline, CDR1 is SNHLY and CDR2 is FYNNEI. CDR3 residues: CASSERGQGMSHEQYF. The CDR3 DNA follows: TGTGCCAGCAGTGAAAGGGGGCAGGGAATGTCACACGAGCAGTACTTC.

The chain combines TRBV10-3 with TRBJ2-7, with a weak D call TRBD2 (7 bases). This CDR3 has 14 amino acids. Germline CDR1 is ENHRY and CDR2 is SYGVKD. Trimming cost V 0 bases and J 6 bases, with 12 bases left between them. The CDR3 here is CAISESIGGVEQYF. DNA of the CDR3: TGTGCCATCAGTGAGTCGATAGGGGGGGTCGAGCAGTACTTC.

CDR3 coding DNA: TGTGCCAGCAGCTTCGAAGCGGGGTCCTACAATGAGCAGTTCTTC. It encodes CASSFEAGSYNEQFF. V and J are TRBV11-2 and TRBJ2-1; 7 nucleotides agree with TRBD2. CDR3 length: 15 residues. Germline V CDR1 and CDR2: SGHAT, FQNNGV. V lost 3 bases and J lost 1; bases outside the gene matches: 3.

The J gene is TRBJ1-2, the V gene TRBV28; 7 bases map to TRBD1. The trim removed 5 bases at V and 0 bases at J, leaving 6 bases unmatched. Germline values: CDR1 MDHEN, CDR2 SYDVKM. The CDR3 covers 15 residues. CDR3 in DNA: TGTGCCAGCAGTGGGACCGGGACAGCTAACTATGGCTACACCTTC. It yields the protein CASSGTGTANYGYTF.

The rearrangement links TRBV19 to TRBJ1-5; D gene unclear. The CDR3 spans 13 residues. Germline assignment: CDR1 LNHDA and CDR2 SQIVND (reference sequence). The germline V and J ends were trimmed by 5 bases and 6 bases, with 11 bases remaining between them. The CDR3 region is CASSRTVVQPQHF. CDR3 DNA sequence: TGTGCCAGTAGTCGCACGGTGGTTCAGCCCCAGCATTTT.

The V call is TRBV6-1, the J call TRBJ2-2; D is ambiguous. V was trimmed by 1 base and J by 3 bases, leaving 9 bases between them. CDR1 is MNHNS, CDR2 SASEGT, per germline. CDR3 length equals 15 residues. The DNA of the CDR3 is TGTGCCAGCAGTGAAGGGTACCCGGACACCGGGGAGCTGTTTTTT. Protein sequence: CASSEGYPDTGELFF.

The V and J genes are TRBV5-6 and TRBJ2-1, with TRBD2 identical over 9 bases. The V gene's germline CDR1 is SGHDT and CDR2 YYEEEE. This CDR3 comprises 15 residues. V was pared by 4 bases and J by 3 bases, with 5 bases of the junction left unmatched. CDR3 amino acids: CASSPGLANYNEQFF. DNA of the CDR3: TGTGCCAGCAGCCCTGGACTAGCGAACTACAATGAGCAGTTCTTC. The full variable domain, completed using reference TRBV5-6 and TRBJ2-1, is DAGVTQSPTHLIKTRGQQVTLRCSPKSGHDTVSWYQQALGQGPQFIFQYYEEEERQRGNFPDRFSGHQFPNYSSELNVNALLLGDSALYLCASSPGLANYNEQFFGPGTRLTVL.

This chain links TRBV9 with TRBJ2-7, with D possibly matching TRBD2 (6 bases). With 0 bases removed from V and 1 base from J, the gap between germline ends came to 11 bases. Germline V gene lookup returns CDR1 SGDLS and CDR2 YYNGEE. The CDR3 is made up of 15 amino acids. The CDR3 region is CASSVGVAESYEQYF. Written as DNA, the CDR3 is TGTGCCAGCAGCGTAGGGGTAGCGGAATCCTACGAGCAGTACTTC.

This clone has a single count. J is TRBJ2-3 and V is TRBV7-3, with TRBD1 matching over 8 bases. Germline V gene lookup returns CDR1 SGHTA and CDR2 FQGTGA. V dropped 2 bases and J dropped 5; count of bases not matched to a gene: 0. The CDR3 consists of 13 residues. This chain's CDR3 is CASSLDRGDTQYF. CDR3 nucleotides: TGTGCCAGCAGCTTAGACAGGGGAGATACGCAGTATTTT. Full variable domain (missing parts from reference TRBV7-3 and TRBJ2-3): GAGVSQTPSNKVTEKGKYVELRCDPISGHTALYWYRQSLGQGPEFLIYFQGTGAADDSGLPNDRFFAVRPEGSVSTLKIQRTERGDSAVYLCASSLDRGDTQYFGPGTRLTVL.

CDR3 loop: CASSGPGHLYQETQYF. CDR3 in DNA: TGTGCCAGCAGTGGGCCGGGACACCTGTACCAAGAGACCCAGTACTTC. The rearrangement links TRBV2 to TRBJ2-5, with a weak D call TRBD1 (6 bases). CDR3 size: 16 residues. Trimming cost V 4 bases and J 0 bases, with 15 bases left between them. In germline, CDR1 is SNHLY, CDR2 FYNNEI.

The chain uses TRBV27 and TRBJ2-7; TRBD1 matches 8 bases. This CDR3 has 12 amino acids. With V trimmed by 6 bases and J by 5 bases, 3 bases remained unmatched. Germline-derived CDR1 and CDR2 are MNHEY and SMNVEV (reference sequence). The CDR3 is CASSGQGHEQYF. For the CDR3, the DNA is TGTGCCAGCAGCGGACAGGGCCACGAGCAGTACTTC.

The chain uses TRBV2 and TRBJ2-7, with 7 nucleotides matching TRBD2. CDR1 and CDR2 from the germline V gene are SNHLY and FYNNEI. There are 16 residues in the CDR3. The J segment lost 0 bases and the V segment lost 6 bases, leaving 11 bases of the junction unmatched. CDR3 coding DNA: TGTGCCAGCAGCCTCATAAGCGGGATAAGCTCCTACGAGCAGTACTTC. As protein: CASSLISGISSYEQYF.

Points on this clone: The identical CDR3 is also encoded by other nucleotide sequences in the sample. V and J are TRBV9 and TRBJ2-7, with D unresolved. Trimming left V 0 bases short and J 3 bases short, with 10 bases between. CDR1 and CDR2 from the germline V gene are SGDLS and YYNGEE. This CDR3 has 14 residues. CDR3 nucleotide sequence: TGTGCCAGCAGCGTAGCGGAACGAAGCTACGAGCAGTACTTC. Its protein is CASSVAERSYEQYF.

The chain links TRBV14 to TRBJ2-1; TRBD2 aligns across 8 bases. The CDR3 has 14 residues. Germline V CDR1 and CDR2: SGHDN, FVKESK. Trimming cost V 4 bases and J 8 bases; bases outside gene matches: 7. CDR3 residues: CASSLPGLVYEQFF. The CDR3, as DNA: TGTGCCAGCAGCCTTCCGGGACTAGTATATGAGCAGTTCTTC.

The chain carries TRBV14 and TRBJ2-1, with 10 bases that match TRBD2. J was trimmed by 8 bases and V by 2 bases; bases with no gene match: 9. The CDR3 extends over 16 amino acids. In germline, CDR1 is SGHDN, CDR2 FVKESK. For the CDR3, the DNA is TGTGCCAGCAGCCAACCTGCCGGGACTAGCGTCTATGAGCAGTTCTTC. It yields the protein CASSQPAGTSVYEQFF. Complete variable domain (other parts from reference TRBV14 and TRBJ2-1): EAGVTQFPSHSVIEKGQTVTLRCDPISGHDNLYWYRRVMGKEIKFLLHFVKESKQDESGMPNNRFLAERTGGTYSTLKVQPAELEDSGVYFCASSQPAGTSVYEQFFGPGTRLTVL.